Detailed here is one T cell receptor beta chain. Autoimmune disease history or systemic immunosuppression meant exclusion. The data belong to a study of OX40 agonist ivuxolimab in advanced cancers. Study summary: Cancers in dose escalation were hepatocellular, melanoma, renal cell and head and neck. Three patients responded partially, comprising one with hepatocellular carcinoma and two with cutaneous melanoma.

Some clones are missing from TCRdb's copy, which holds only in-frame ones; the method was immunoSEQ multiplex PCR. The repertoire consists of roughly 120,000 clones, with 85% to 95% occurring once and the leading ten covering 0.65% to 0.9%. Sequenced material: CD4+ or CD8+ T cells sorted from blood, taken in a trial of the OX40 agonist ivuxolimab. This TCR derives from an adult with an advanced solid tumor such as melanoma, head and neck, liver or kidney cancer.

The CDR3 bases are TGTGCCAGCTCACCTCTCTCTGCTGGGGGCAGCAATCAGCCCCAGCATTTT. Protein: CASSPLSAGGSNQPQHF. The chain carries TRBV18 and TRBJ1-5; tentative D call: TRBD1 (6 bases). Germline V lookup: CDR1 KGHSH, CDR2 LQKENI. The CDR3 totals 17 residues. The V end lost 3 bases, the J end lost 1 base, and 16 bases lay between the germline ends.